These 25 T cell receptor beta chains were sequenced from one sample in a study of post-analysis software for immune sequencing data. Whole-study findings and limits: Patients showed TRBV5-6, TRBV5-1 and TRBV20-1 among four to six TRBV segments more frequent than in controls.

Unique molecular identifiers tagged the TCR beta cDNA libraries. Each CDR3 protein gets one entry after TCRdb re-called the PCR reads with MiXCR. Of roughly 620,000 distinct CDR3 sequences detected, 44% appear once; the ten largest clones hold under 2%. These receptors' targets are unknown. Sequenced: blood. All receptors come from a girl aged 10-17 years with multiple sclerosis.

This clonotype was detected only a few times. V gene TRBV2 combines with J gene TRBJ1-5; tentative D call: TRBD1 (6 bases). The length of the CDR3 is 15 residues. The germline CDR1 and CDR2 sequences are SNHLY and FYNNEI. Deletions cut 5 bases from V and 7 bases from J, with 18 bases between. DNA of the CDR3: TGTGCCAGCAGTCCAACACAGGGCAGGAGCCAGCCCCAGCATTTT. Translation gives CASSPTQGRSQPQHF.

The V and J genes are TRBV27 and TRBJ1-2, with 7 bases fitting TRBD1. Trimming cost V 5 bases and J 5 bases; bases outside gene matches: 5. The CDR3 consists of 13 residues. Germline CDR1 MNHEY, CDR2 SMNVEV (reference sequence). The chain's CDR3 is CASSQRDSYGYTF. CDR3 nucleotides: TGTGCCAGCAGTCAACGGGACAGTTATGGCTACACCTTC.

The rearrangement links TRBV5-1 to TRBJ2-1; the D gene is possibly TRBD1 (5 bases). V gave up 0 bases and J gave up 8 bases, with 21 bases separating them. Looked up from germline, CDR1 is SGHRS and CDR2 is YFSETQ. The CDR3 has 17 amino acids. The CDR3 loop reads CASSLALGQGFIDEQFF. For the CDR3, the DNA is TGCGCCAGCAGCTTGGCCTTAGGGCAGGGTTTTATCGATGAGCAGTTCTTC.

The J gene is TRBJ2-1, the V gene TRBV5-1; D might be TRBD1 or TRBD2, each matching 6 bases. In germline, CDR1 is SGHRS, CDR2 YFSETQ. The ends were cut back, 0 bases at V and 9 bases at J, with 13 bases in the middle. This CDR3 contains 14 residues. The CDR3 sequence is CASSLEGGGGEQFF. Written as DNA, the CDR3 is TGCGCCAGCAGCTTGGAGGGGGGAGGTGGTGAGCAGTTCTTC. The full variable domain, with the rest looked up from reference TRBV5-1 and TRBJ2-1, is KAGVTQTPRYLIKTRGQQVTLSCSPISGHRSVSWYQQTPGQGLQFLFEYFSETQRNKGNFPGRFSGRQFSNSRSEMNVSTLELGDSALYLCASSLEGGGGEQFFGPGTRLTVL.

This clonotype was recorded a few times. This chain joins TRBV29-1 and TRBJ2-7; 8 nucleotides line up with TRBD1. This CDR3 region has 13 residues. From germline, CDR1 is SQVTM and CDR2 ANQGSEA. Germline trimming cut 3 bases from V and 6 bases from J; bases unmatched to any gene: 7. DNA for the CDR3: TGCAGCGTTGACCAGGGGGCGCATGGCGAGCAGTACTTC. It encodes CSVDQGAHGEQYF.

This chain connects TRBV10-3 to TRBJ2-1; TRBD2 matches at 16 bases. This CDR3 comprises 15 residues. CDR1 is ENHRY, CDR2 SYGVKD, per germline. Trimming at V came to 10 bases and at J to 5 bases, leaving 5 bases not matched to a gene. This chain's CDR3 is CATGGLAGGDNEQFF. DNA of the CDR3: TGTGCCACTGGGGGACTAGCGGGAGGGGACAATGAGCAGTTCTTC.

The chain links TRBV5-1 to TRBJ2-1; 7 bases match TRBD1. The CDR3 covers 13 residues. From germline, CDR1 is SGHRS and CDR2 YFSETQ. Trimming took 6 bases from V and 10 from J; bases not matched to a gene: 10. The CDR3 coding sequence is TGCGCCAGCAAAGACTCCAAACAGGGGGAGCAGTTCTTC. Translation: CASKDSKQGEQFF. Looking up the rest from reference TRBV5-1 and TRBJ2-1 gives the full variable domain: KAGVTQTPRYLIKTRGQQVTLSCSPISGHRSVSWYQQTPGQGLQFLFEYFSETQRNKGNFPGRFSGRQFSNSRSEMNVSTLELGDSALYLCASKDSKQGEQFFGPGTRLTVL.

V and J are TRBV28 and TRBJ2-1; D is perhaps TRBD2 (6 bases). The length of the CDR3 is 11 residues. Trimming removed 5 bases at V and 12 bases at J, with 11 bases between. Germline V gene data show CDR1 as MDHEN and CDR2 as SYDVKM. This CDR3 reads CASSGDSPQFF. In nucleotides, the CDR3 is TGTGCCAGCAGTGGGGACTCTCCGCAGTTCTTC.

The CDR3 nucleotides read TGTGCCAGCAGCCAAGATTGGGAGTTAAGGTCTCAAGCTTTCTTT. Encoded protein: CASSQDWELRSQAFF. The chain employs TRBV4-2 and TRBJ1-1; D gene unclear. Germline V lookup: CDR1 LGHNA, CDR2 YNFKEQ. There are 15 residues in the CDR3. V was cut by 0 bases and J by 9 bases, with 17 bases left in between.

V gene TRBV2 combines with J gene TRBJ2-5, with a possible D match to TRBD1 (5 bases). CDR1 and CDR2 (germline): SNHLY, FYNNEI. The ends were cut back, 3 bases at V and 5 bases at J, with 10 bases in the middle. The CDR3 loop spans 13 amino acids. CDR3 in DNA: TGTGCCAGCAGTGATCTCCAGGGTGAGACCCAGTACTTC. Its translation: CASSDLQGETQYF.

Only a few counts were recorded for this clonotype. At one end the junction does not follow the germline gene, possibly because of a read error. This rearrangement joins TRBV29-1 to TRBJ2-7, with a tentative D call TRBD1 (5 bases). CDR3 length: 13 amino acids. Germline V gene lookup returns CDR1 SQVTM and CDR2 ANQGSEA. The CDR3 is CSAEDRRAYEQYF. The DNA of the CDR3 is TGCAGCGCTGAAGATCGCAGGGCCTACGAGCAGTACTTC.

The table lists this clonotype with a few counts. J is TRBJ1-1 and V is TRBV11-2; 10 positions match TRBD1. CDR1 is SGHAT and CDR2 is FQNNGV in the germline V gene. The V and J ends lost 0 bases and 5 bases, in that order; junction bases with no gene match: 12. CDR3 length equals 18 residues. CDR3: CASSLEGDRGLGWTEAFF. The CDR3 DNA follows: TGTGCCAGCAGCTTAGAAGGGGACAGGGGCTTGGGTTGGACTGAAGCTTTCTTT.

The CDR3 loop is CAISDAQGTTDTQYF. Here the CDR3 DNA reads TGTGCCATCAGTGATGCCCAGGGCACCACAGATACGCAGTATTTT. The chain has TRBV10-3 and TRBJ2-3, with D possibly matching TRBD1 (5 bases). Germline V lookup: CDR1 ENHRY, CDR2 SYGVKD. V lost 3 bases, J lost 2 bases, and 12 bases lay in between. The CDR3 is made up of 15 amino acids.

The J gene is TRBJ2-5, the V gene TRBV7-8; D is unclear. Trimming stripped 1 base from V and 1 base from J, with 7 bases between. The CDR3 runs to 14 residues. CDR1 and CDR2 (germline): SGHVS, FQNEAQ. As DNA, the CDR3 is TGTGCCAGCAGCTTAGTGGGCTTCCAAGAGACCCAGTACTTC. Amino acids: CASSLVGFQETQYF.

The genes are TRBV7-9 and TRBJ2-3; D remains unclear. The CDR3 totals 13 residues. The germline V and J ends were trimmed by 5 bases and 4 bases, with 10 bases remaining between them. Germline loops: CDR1 SEHNR, CDR2 FQNEAQ (reference sequence). In DNA form, the CDR3 reads TGTGCCAGCAGCCCCCCGGCAGCAGATACGCAGTATTTT. This gives the protein CASSPPAADTQYF.

This clonotype was found a few times. V is TRBV4-1 and J is TRBJ2-5; 7 bases are shared with TRBD2. Per germline, CDR1 MGHRA and CDR2 YSYEKL. The CDR3 sequence is 16 residues long. J gave up 3 bases and V 3 bases, and 10 bases lay outside the gene matches. CDR3 in amino acids: CASSHYFTSDKETQYF. In DNA form, the CDR3 reads TGCGCCAGCAGCCACTACTTTACTAGCGATAAAGAGACCCAGTACTTC.

This clonotype was picked up a small number of times. V is TRBV29-1 and J is TRBJ2-5, with a possible D match to TRBD2 (5 bases). V gave up 7 bases and J gave up 4 bases, with 7 bases separating them. CDR1 is SQVTM and CDR2 is ANQGSEA in the germline V gene. CDR3 length equals 10 residues. The CDR3 DNA sequence: TGCAGCGCGGGGTTAGAGACCCAGTACTTC. Protein product: CSAGLETQYF.

In its sample, this clonotype was seen many times. The gene calls are TRBV12-3 or TRBV12-4 and TRBJ1-1, with 7 bases lining up with TRBD1. V dropped 3 bases and J dropped 6; count of bases not matched to a gene: 4. The CDR3 is 13 amino acids. The CDR3 protein is CASSFQGGPEAFF. CDR3 DNA sequence: TGTGCCAGCAGTTTCCAGGGGGGGCCTGAAGCTTTCTTT.

V usage is TRBV5-1 and J usage is TRBJ2-7; 7 nucleotides align to TRBD2. After removal of 5 bases from V and 2 bases from J, the junction contained 4 bases not matched to a gene. Germline V CDR1 and CDR2: SGHRS, YFSETQ. The CDR3 has 13 residues. The CDR3 DNA reads as TGCGCCAGCAGACGCGGGGGTCCCTACGAGCAGTACTTC. Amino acids: CASRRGGPYEQYF.

The V and J genes are TRBV30 and TRBJ2-1; TRBD2 matches 7 bases. The ends lost 4 bases at V and 4 bases at J; junction bases unmatched: 13. This CDR3 has 16 residues. CDR1 and CDR2 from the germline V gene are GTSNPN and SVGIG (reference sequence). CDR3 residues: CAWTLPGIAGYNEQFF. The CDR3 DNA is TGTGCCTGGACTCTACCGGGGATAGCGGGTTACAATGAGCAGTTCTTC.

On this clonotype: One junction end disagrees with the germline gene, perhaps due to a read error. The chain recombines TRBV25-1 with TRBJ1-2; the match to TRBD1 covers 7 bases. CDR1 and CDR2 from the germline V gene are MGHDK and SYGVNS. This CDR3 contains 12 residues. In nucleotides, the CDR3 is TGTGCCGGCAGCCCAGGGGGTCGAGGCTACACCTTC. Translation: CAGSPGGRGYTF.

This clonotype occurred a few times. The chain links TRBV4-1 to TRBJ2-7, with D possibly TRBD2 on 6 matching bases. Germline CDR1 and CDR2: MGHRA and YSYEKL. The CDR3 spans 16 residues. V shed 0 bases and J shed 3 bases, with 15 bases lying between them. CDR3 loop: CASSQDNRGTDYEQYF. In DNA form, the CDR3 reads TGCGCCAGCAGCCAAGACAACCGGGGGACGGACTACGAGCAGTACTTC.

This clonotype was seen more than once but under ten times. This chain links TRBV30 with TRBJ2-5; D is tentatively TRBD1 or TRBD2 (7 bases each). In germline, CDR1 is GTSNPN, CDR2 SVGIG (reference sequence). The CDR3 is 16 amino acids. V lost 0 bases and J lost 1, with 15 bases in between. The DNA for the CDR3 is TGTGCCTGGAGTGTAGGGCAGGGGGGGTTCCAAGAGACCCAGTACTTC. Encoded protein: CAWSVGQGGFQETQYF.

The chain links TRBV12-3 or TRBV12-4 to TRBJ2-7; D tentatively reads TRBD1 or TRBD2 (6 bases each). The J call may be incorrect, as the DNA end agrees better with TRBJ2-5. This CDR3 is 14 amino acids long. DNA for the CDR3: TGTGCCAGCTTACCGGGACGGGGGCAGGAGACCCAGTACTTC. Translated: CASLPGRGQETQYF.

The count of this clonotype is one. The chain joins TRBV10-3 to TRBJ1-2; D not resolved. The CDR3 totals 14 residues. Germline values: CDR1 ENHRY, CDR2 SYGVKD. Trimming shortened V by 0 bases and J by 4 bases, and 9 bases separated the two germline ends. CDR3 nucleotide sequence: TGTGCCATCAGTGAGTCGAAGGTATCCTATGGCTACACCTTC. This translates into CAISESKVSYGYTF.